This T cell receptor (beta chain) was observed in a study of early T cells in non-severe SARS-CoV-2 infection. Study-wide context: Chains stayed unpaired after sequencing of bulk RNA from unsorted whole blood.

Broader study findings: Matching with VDJdb favored anti-spike CD8 responses (missing private and CD4 specificities).

This clonotype showed up just a few times. Its antigen is not identified. Attached unique molecular identifiers marked individual cDNA molecules. TCRdb reprocessed the 5' RACE reads via MiXCR and lists one record per CDR3 protein. The sample lists more than 65,000 distinct CDR3 sequences, around 13% seen once, with approximately 1% in the top ten. Specimen: whole blood. The TCR comes from an adult who was a healthcare worker with PCR-confirmed SARS-CoV-2 infection or an uninfected control (not recorded which).

CDR3 nucleotide sequence: TGTGCCAGCAGTTCCCTAGGGGGCGCATATGGCTACACCTTC. Its protein is CASSSLGGAYGYTF. This sequence joins TRBV28 and TRBJ1-2; TRBD1 matches at 7 bases. With V trimmed by 4 bases and J by 5 bases, 7 bases remained unmatched. The CDR3 spans 14 residues. Germline CDR1 and CDR2: MDHEN and SYDVKM.